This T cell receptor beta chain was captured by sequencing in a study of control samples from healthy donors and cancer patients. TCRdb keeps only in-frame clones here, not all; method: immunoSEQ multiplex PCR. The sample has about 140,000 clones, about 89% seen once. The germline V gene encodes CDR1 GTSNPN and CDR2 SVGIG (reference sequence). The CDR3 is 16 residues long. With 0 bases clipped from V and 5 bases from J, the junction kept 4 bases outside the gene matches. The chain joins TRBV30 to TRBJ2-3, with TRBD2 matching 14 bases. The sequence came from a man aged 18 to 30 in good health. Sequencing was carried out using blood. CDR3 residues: CAWSVGLAGGGDTQYF. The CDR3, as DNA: TGTGCCTGGAGTGTAGGACTAGCGGGGGGAGGAGATACGCAGTATTTT.